This T cell receptor beta chain was identified in a study of CD8+ T cells in alopecia areata. This clone has only a few counts. Antigen unknown. Treatment specified: oral pan-JAK inhibitor, 5-10 mg twice daily. Study-wide points: There were many expanded lesional clones persisting in scalp and blood during tofacitinib.

RNA, once extracted, was reverse transcribed into cDNA for use as the sequencing template. Generated by immunoSEQ multiplex PCR, the TCRdb table keeps only in-frame clones and is missing some. The sample has about 140,000 clones; around four fifths are singletons. The input for sequencing was CD8+ T cells sorted from blood, taken at week 4, from a patient treated with tofacitinib. This TCR derives from a human donor with alopecia areata.

CDR3 residues: CSVEDPDRAGEQYF. The CDR3 DNA is TGCAGCGTTGAAGATCCGGACAGGGCGGGCGAGCAGTACTTC. This sequence joins TRBV29-1 and TRBJ2-7, with 8 bases lining up with TRBD1. This CDR3 comprises 14 residues. The V gene end was trimmed by 0 bases and the J gene end by 6 bases; junction bases not matched to a gene: 7. CDR1 is SQVTM and CDR2 is ANQGSEA in the germline V gene.